Included here is one TCR beta chain sequence, with context. This sample was taken from a study of blood T cell repertoires in COVID-19. Overall study: Nucleic acid was either cDNA or gDNA, and it came from T cells, B-cell-depleted T cells, or PBMCs.

Libraries were prepared by immunoSEQ multiplex PCR; TCRdb keeps only in-frame clonotypes and omits some of them. The sample has 200,000 to 250,000 clones, about four fifths seen once. Germline-derived CDR1 and CDR2 are MNHEY and SVGAGI. Trimming removed 0 bases from V and 7 bases from J, with 10 bases in between. The CDR3 has 15 amino acids. Clinical history reported by participants formed the basis on which cohorts were assigned. The chain uses TRBV6-5 and TRBJ1-6, with TRBD1 as a possible D gene (5 bases). The receptor was isolated from a woman aged 40 to 55 who had recovered from COVID-19. Sequenced sample: PBMCs or T cells enriched from blood (not recorded which). CDR3 sequence: CASSYSGARNSPLHF. CDR3 coding DNA: TGTGCCAGCAGTTACTCAGGGGCTAGGAATTCACCCCTCCACTTT.